This T cell receptor (beta chain) derives from a study of STAT5B mutations in CD4+ large granular lymphocyte leukemia. The CDR3 totals 15 residues. Germline CDR1 SGHRS, CDR2 YFSETQ. Trimming shortened V by 0 bases and J by 2 bases, and 6 bases separated the two germline ends. Clones were read by immunoSEQ multiplex PCR, and TCRdb kept only the in-frame ones, dropping some. Of roughly 30,000 clones listed, more than 75% are singletons. Input material: CD4+ T cells from blood buffy coats. The rearrangement joins TRBV5-1 to TRBJ2-6; a possible D gene is TRBD2 (5 bases). This clonotype originated in a human donor in good health. In nucleotides, the CDR3 is TGCGCCAGCAGCTTGGGAGCGGCTGGGGCCAACGTCCTGACTTTC. Amino acids: CASSLGAAGANVLTF. Using reference TRBV5-1 and TRBJ2-6 for the parts outside the CDR3, the full variable domain is KAGVTQTPRYLIKTRGQQVTLSCSPISGHRSVSWYQQTPGQGLQFLFEYFSETQRNKGNFPGRFSGRQFSNSRSEMNVSTLELGDSALYLCASSLGAAGANVLTFGAGSRLTVL.